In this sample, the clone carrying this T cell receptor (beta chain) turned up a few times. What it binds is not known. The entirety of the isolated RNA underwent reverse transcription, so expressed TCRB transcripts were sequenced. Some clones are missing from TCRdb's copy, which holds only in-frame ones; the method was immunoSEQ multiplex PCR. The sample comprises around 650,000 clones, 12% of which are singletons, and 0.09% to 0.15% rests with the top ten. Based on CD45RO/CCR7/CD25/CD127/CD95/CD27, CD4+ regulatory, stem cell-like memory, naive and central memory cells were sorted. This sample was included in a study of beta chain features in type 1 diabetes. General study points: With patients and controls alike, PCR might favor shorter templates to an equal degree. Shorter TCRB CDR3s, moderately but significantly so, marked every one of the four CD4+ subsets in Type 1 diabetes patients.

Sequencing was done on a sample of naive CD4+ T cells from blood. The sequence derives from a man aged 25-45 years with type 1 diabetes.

Here the CDR3 reads CASSLTEYPKGELFF. The CDR3 DNA follows: TGTGCCAGCAGCTTGACGGAATACCCCAAGGGGGAGCTGTTTTTT. J is TRBJ2-2 and V is TRBV11-2, with no clear D. The CDR3 consists of 15 residues. CDR1 SGHAT and CDR2 FQNNGV come from the germline V gene. V was clipped by 3 bases and J by 8 bases, with 16 bases between them.